These T cell receptor beta chains were read from a single sample in a study of vaccination and CD4 T cells after COVID-19. Antigen specificity for these receptors is unknown. TCRdb re-derived calls from the PCR reads in MiXCR, one entry per CDR3 protein. The sample has around 19,000 distinct CDR3 sequences; approximately 49% are singletons. Sequencing was done on a sample of CD4+ T cells from blood, cultured in vitro. The receptors come from a human donor who had recovered from COVID-19. Both conserved end residues are part of each CDR3. The D gene is left open where the match is weak. Clone size is stated in some rows and not others, as once, few, many or a class when expanded.

J,V,D,size,DNA,CDR3
TRBJ1-3,TRBV11-2,-,-,TGTGCCAGCAGCCCAACAGTCCCTGGAAACACCATATATTTT,CASSPTVPGNTIYF
TRBJ1-1,TRBV20-1,-,-,TGCAGTCCAACGACAACCCTGAACACTGAAGCTTTCTTT,CSPTTTLNTEAFF
TRBJ2-7,TRBV28,-,-,TGTGCCAGCAGACTTGAGGACGGATCCTACGAGCAGTACTTC,CASRLEDGSYEQYF
TRBJ2-3,TRBV20-1,-,-,TGCAGTCGAAGGGGACTGAGCACAGATACGCAGTATTTT,CSRRGLSTDTQYF
TRBJ1-1,TRBV6-1,-,-,TGTGCCAGCAGGCCCCTAAAGGGCGTGAACACTGAAGCTTTCTTT,CASRPLKGVNTEAFF
TRBJ2-3,TRBV6-1,-,-,TGTGCCAGCAGCTCCTCCTCCGGGGGAACTAGCACAGATACGCAGTATTTT,CASSSSSGGTSTDTQYF
TRBJ1-6,TRBV4-3,TRBD1,-,TGCGCCAGCAGCCAAAACCGGGACAGGGGGATTTCACCCCTCCACTTT,CASSQNRDRGISPLHF
TRBJ1-2,TRBV7-2,-,-,TGTGCCAGCAGCTTACGGCGGGGAAGTACCTATGGCTACACCTTC,CASSLRRGSTYGYTF
TRBJ2-7,TRBV5-8,-,-,TGTGCCAGCAGCTTGGGAGGGTCTGGTTACGAGCAGTACTTC,CASSLGGSGYEQYF
TRBJ2-2,TRBV12-5,-,-,TGTGCTAGTGGTTTGGTAATGACGGCCAGGGGATCCGGGGAGCTGTTTTTT,CASGLVMTARGSGELFF
TRBJ2-1,TRBV11-3,-,-,TGTGCCAGCACTTCAGGGCAGTCCTACAATGAGCAGTTCTTC,CASTSGQSYNEQFF
TRBJ1-6,TRBV7-9,TRBD1,few,TGTGCCAGCAGCCAGGGGGTTGGTACACCCCTCCACTTT,CASSQGVGTPLHF
TRBJ2-2,TRBV19,TRBD2,-,TGTGCCAGTAGTACCGGGACTAGAGTTACCGGGGAGCTGTTTTTT,CASSTGTRVTGELFF
TRBJ2-2,TRBV19,-,-,TGTGCCAGTAGTCCCGGGGTAGGGATAGGGGAGCTGTTTTTT,CASSPGVGIGELFF
TRBJ2-7,TRBV6-1,-,-,TGTGCCAGCAGCCGAGCCCCCGGATGGGGGTCCTACGAGCAGTACTTC,CASSRAPGWGSYEQYF
TRBJ1-1,TRBV7-9,-,few,TGTGCCAGCAGCTCAGGACAGAACACTGAAGCTTTCTTT,CASSSGQNTEAFF
TRBJ1-3,TRBV25-1,-,-,TGTGCCAGCAGTGATGCGCAGGGAAGAAACACCATATATTTT,CASSDAQGRNTIYF
TRBJ2-2,TRBV7-2,-,few,TGTGCCAGCAGCTTAGTGGGGGCGAAGACCGGGGAGCTGTTTTTT,CASSLVGAKTGELFF
TRBJ1-1,TRBV7-9,TRBD1,few,TGTGCCAGCAGCCCAAACAGGGGGGGCACTGAAGCTTTCTTT,CASSPNRGGTEAFF
TRBJ2-3,TRBV20-1,-,-,TGCAGTGCCAGTGCCAGACCCACAGATACGCAGTATTTT,CSASARPTDTQYF
TRBJ1-5,TRBV27,TRBD1,few,TGTGCCAGCAGCCGACAGGGGTTCCCAGCAGCCCAGCATTTT,CASSRQGFPAAQHF
TRBJ1-6,TRBV28,-,-,TGTGCCAGCAGACAGACCAGGGGCGACGGGTCACCCCTCCACTTT,CASRQTRGDGSPLHF
TRBJ2-1,TRBV30,-,few,TGTGCCTGGATAGGCTTCAATGAGCAGTTCTTC,CAWIGFNEQFF
TRBJ2-5,TRBV7-2,TRBD2,-,TGTGCCAGCAGCCTCAGGCCGAGCGGGGGGTTCGGGGGAGAGACCCAGTACTTC,CASSLRPSGGFGGETQYF
TRBJ2-3,TRBV10-3,-,-,TGTGCCATCAGGGCCAGGGCCACCCCTCCAGATACGCAGTATTTT,CAIRARATPPDTQYF
TRBJ1-4,TRBV20-1,-,-,TGCAGTGCTAGAGAAAAGTTTTCCGGGACTAATGAAAAACTGTTTTTT,CSAREKFSGTNEKLFF
TRBJ1-1,TRBV11-2,TRBD1,-,TGTGCCAGCAGCTTAGGTCAGGGGGCGAACACTGAAGCTTTCTTT,CASSLGQGANTEAFF
TRBJ1-2,TRBV7-2,TRBD1,few,TGTGCCACCAGACAGGGGCTTAACAATTTCTATGGCTACACCTTC,CATRQGLNNFYGYTF
TRBJ1-3,TRBV7-7,TRBD1,few,TGTGCTAGCAGCCCAGGGGGGGACGGGACCACCATATATTTT,CASSPGGDGTTIYF
TRBJ2-3,TRBV5-1,-,-,TGCGCCAGCAGCTTGGAAGGTTGGGGAACAGATACGCAGTATTTT,CASSLEGWGTDTQYF
TRBJ2-2,TRBV7-3,TRBD2,-,TGTGCCAGCAGCTTGAGTAGCGGGATAGCCGGGGAGCTGTTTTTT,CASSLSSGIAGELFF
TRBJ1-6,TRBV2,-,large,TGTGCCAGCAGTGTTACAGTGGGTGGATCACCCCTCCACTTT,CASSVTVGGSPLHF
TRBJ2-5,TRBV7-3,TRBD2,few,TGTGCCAGCAGCCAGGGACTAGCGGGGGGTCAAGAGACCCAGTACTTC,CASSQGLAGGQETQYF
TRBJ2-7,TRBV19,TRBD1,-,TGTGCCAGCCAGAGGACAGGGACCTACGAGCAGTACTTC,CASQRTGTYEQYF
TRBJ2-2,TRBV7-2,-,-,TGTGCCAGCAGCTCCAGGACTGGGTCCCCCGGGGAGCTGTTTTTT,CASSSRTGSPGELFF
TRBJ1-2,TRBV9,-,-,TGTGCCAGCAGCGCCGGACCGTTACAGCCCTATGGCTACACCTTC,CASSAGPLQPYGYTF
TRBJ1-5,TRBV2,-,-,TGTGCCAGCAGTGAATGGGGGCCCCAACAGCCCCAGCATTTT,CASSEWGPQQPQHF
TRBJ1-2,TRBV20-1,TRBD1,-,TGCAGTGCTAGACAACAGGGGGACTATGGCTACACCTTC,CSARQQGDYGYTF
TRBJ2-5,TRBV6-1,-,few,TGTGCCAGCAGTCTCACCTCCGGGCCCCAAGAGACCCAGTACTTC,CASSLTSGPQETQYF
TRBJ2-3,TRBV11-3,TRBD1,-,TGTGCCAGCAGCTTCGAGACAGGGGGCCCAGATACGCAGTATTTT,CASSFETGGPDTQYF
TRBJ1-1,TRBV27,TRBD1,-,TGTGCCAGCAGCCTCACAGGGGGTTTTACTGAAGCTTTCTTT,CASSLTGGFTEAFF
TRBJ1-5,TRBV28,-,once,TGTGCCAGCAGTCCACGCACCTACGCGGGCAATCAGCCCCAGCATTTT,CASSPRTYAGNQPQHF
TRBJ2-3,TRBV7-3,TRBD2,few,TGTGCCAGCAGCTTATTGGGAGGGTTCGCAGATACGCAGTATTTT,CASSLLGGFADTQYF
TRBJ2-1,TRBV19,TRBD1,once,TGTGCCAGTATCACCTCCGGGACAGGGGTCAATGAGCAGTTCTTC,CASITSGTGVNEQFF
TRBJ2-1,TRBV7-6,TRBD2,-,TGTGCCAGCAGCTTATCGGGGGGTTACAATGAGCAGTTCTTC,CASSLSGGYNEQFF
TRBJ2-1,TRBV11-3,-,once,TGTGCCAGCAGCCGGGGACTGTTCTCCTACAATGAGCAGTTCTTC,CASSRGLFSYNEQFF
TRBJ2-4,TRBV20-1,TRBD1,few,TGCAGTGCCCAGACAGGGGCGGGGAGCAAAAACATTCAGTACTTC,CSAQTGAGSKNIQYF
TRBJ1-1,TRBV20-1,-,few,TGCAGTGCTAGAGAGAACCGAGCGAGAGGCACTGAAGCTTTCTTT,CSARENRARGTEAFF
TRBJ1-5,TRBV2,-,few,TGTGCCAGCAGTGAAGCGTTGGGGGTCAATCAGCCCCAGCATTTT,CASSEALGVNQPQHF